The 21 T cell receptor beta chains reported below all come from one sample, sequenced in a study of regulatory T cells in long-lasting Graves disease (dated by TCRdb to the early 2020s). Library preparation used multiplex PCR. The sequencing machine was an Illumina HiSeq 4000. TCR beta libraries were built with iRepertoire HTBI primers and Arm-PCR amplification of CDR3 regions. Using fastp at Q25 and MiXCR, TCRdb reprocessed the public reads and kept productive beta chains. Rows with one shared CDR3 protein collapse into an entry with the most common genes and DNA. Recorded for this sample are 500,000 to 700,000 distinct CDR3 sequences; approximately 15% of them occurred a single time. Together, the top ten hold 15% to 20% of the sample. Taken with the paper, the label for time point translates to: newly diagnosed GD, antithyroid drugs for less than 3 months. For both TCR sequencing and RNA sequencing, RNA was extracted from PBMCs using TRIzol.

The same data also contributed to another study, on T cells in Graves' hyperthyroidism and ophthalmopathy.

The specimen comprised peripheral blood mononuclear cells (PBMCs), sampled at new diagnosis, from a patient treated with antithyroid drugs. The receptors originated from a woman aged 25-40 years with Graves disease. Donor details come from another sample of the same person, matched by shared clones.

V gene TRBV5-4 combines with J gene TRBJ1-2; D is possibly TRBD1 (5 bases). Per germline, CDR1 SGHNT and CDR2 YYREEE (reference sequence). There are 13 residues in the CDR3. Trimming left V 2 bases short and J 8 bases short, with 13 bases between. As DNA, the CDR3 is TGTGCCAGCAGCTTCGCGGAGGGACGGGGCTACACCTTC. As protein: CASSFAEGRGYTF.

This clonotype has just a few counts. V gene TRBV7-9 combines with J gene TRBJ1-1; D possibly corresponds to TRBD1 (6 bases). Germline loops: CDR1 SEHNR, CDR2 FQNEAQ (reference sequence). Between the trimmed V and J ends, which lost 8 bases and 6 bases, there was a span of 16 bases. The CDR3 runs to 13 residues. The CDR3 DNA reads TGTGCCAGCCCCCCTTTGGGGGGCGCTGAAGCTTTCTTT. It yields the protein CASPPLGGAEAFF.

This clonotype has a count of ten or more. The chain joins TRBV20-1 to TRBJ2-3; tentatively, D is TRBD1 (6 bases). From germline, CDR1 is DFQATT and CDR2 SNEGSKA (reference sequence). This CDR3 comprises 16 residues. The V end lost 4 bases, the J end lost 2 bases, and 19 bases lay between the germline ends. CDR3 in amino acids: CSATLTGSRFTDTQYF. The CDR3 nucleotides are TGCAGTGCTACATTAACAGGGAGCCGTTTCACAGATACGCAGTATTTT.

The rearrangement links TRBV10-3 to TRBJ2-7, with 8 positions matching TRBD2. The CDR3 length is 17 residues. V was pared by 7 bases and J by 4 bases, with 18 bases of the junction left unmatched. Per the germline V gene, CDR1 is ENHRY and CDR2 is SYGVKD. CDR3 sequence: CAIMPGLGVEKPYEQYF. CDR3 in DNA: TGTGCCATCATGCCGGGACTAGGAGTGGAGAAACCGTACGAGCAGTACTTC.

This clonotype was counted between two and nine times. A single base separates this from a much larger clone, so it may be a read error. The V gene is TRBV9, the J gene TRBJ2-3; 8 bases are a match to TRBD1. After removal of 3 bases from V and 2 bases from J, the junction contained 2 bases not matched to a gene. Germline-derived CDR1 and CDR2 are SGDLS and YYNGEE. CDR3 length equals 14 residues. CDR3 sequence: CASSATGVTDTQYF. The CDR3 bases are TGTGCCAGCAGCGCGACAGGGGTCACAGATACGCAGTATTTT.

This chain links TRBV6-2 or TRBV6-3 with TRBJ2-1, with D maybe TRBD1 (5 bases). This CDR3 has 12 amino acids. Germline loops: CDR1 MNHEY, CDR2 SVGEGT. Between the trimmed V and J ends, which lost 8 bases and 6 bases, there was a span of 11 bases. CDR3 loop: CASGQGSNEQFF. The CDR3 coding sequence is TGTGCCAGCGGGCAGGGTAGCAATGAGCAGTTCTTC.

V is TRBV9 and J is TRBJ2-7; TRBD2 agrees at 9 bases. Unmatched junction bases numbered 15, after V lost 0 bases and J lost 8 bases. The V gene's germline CDR1 is SGDLS and CDR2 YYNGEE. The CDR3 has 17 amino acids. The CDR3 DNA reads as TGTGCCAGCAGCGTAGGGGCTTTCTTAATAGCGGGAGAAAAGCAGTACTTC. It is translated as CASSVGAFLIAGEKQYF.

This clonotype has at least ten counts. The DNA of the CDR3 is TGTGCCAGCAGTTCGGGGAGACTGAATGGTAACAATGAGCAGTTCTTC. Translated: CASSSGRLNGNNEQFF. The chain uses TRBV27 and TRBJ2-1; TRBD2 is a possible D gene (5 bases). Germline-derived CDR1 and CDR2 are MNHEY and SMNVEV (reference sequence). CDR3 length equals 16 residues. Between the trimmed V and J ends, which lost 4 bases and 5 bases, there was a span of 18 bases.

The V gene is TRBV5-1, the J gene TRBJ2-7; D may match TRBD1 or TRBD2 (7 bases each). V shed 4 bases and J shed 4 bases, with 21 bases lying between them. Germline CDR1 is SGHRS and CDR2 is YFSETQ. The CDR3 is 16 residues long. Here the CDR3 reads CASSPREGALLYEQYF. The CDR3 region has the DNA TGCGCCAGCAGCCCTAGGGAGGGGGCACTCCTTTACGAGCAGTACTTC.

This clonotype was observed a few times. V and J are TRBV3-1 and TRBJ2-3; no firm D call. Trimming took off 4 bases at V and 2 bases at J, with 7 bases between the two ends. CDR1 LGHDT and CDR2 YNNKEL come from the germline V gene (reference sequence). The CDR3 has 13 amino acids. This chain's CDR3 is CASSRRFTDTQYF. The CDR3 nucleotides are TGTGCCAGCAGCCGCAGGTTCACAGATACGCAGTATTTT.

Notes on this clonotype: At one end, the junction sequence differs from germline, possibly due to a read error. The rearrangement joins TRBV11-1 to TRBJ1-1; 10 bases match TRBD1. This CDR3 is 19 amino acids long. The germline V gene encodes CDR1 SGHAT and CDR2 FQDESV (reference sequence). CDR3 DNA sequence: TGTGCCAGCAGCTTAGATATTTTGGGACAGGGGTTACTGAATACTGAAGCTTTCTTT. Translating it yields CASSLDILGQGLLNTEAFF.

This clonotype was seen only a few times. The gene calls are TRBV6-2 or TRBV6-3 and TRBJ2-4; 8 positions agree with TRBD1. With V trimmed by 6 bases and J by 2 bases, 9 bases remained unmatched. This CDR3 has 16 residues. The germline CDR1 and CDR2 sequences are MNHEY and SVGEGT. CDR3 amino acids: CASRAPGQGTKNIQYF. The CDR3 region has the DNA TGTGCCAGCAGAGCTCCCGGACAGGGAACCAAAAACATTCAGTACTTC.

In its sample, this clonotype was seen a few times. J is TRBJ1-2 and V is TRBV5-4, with 9 bases fitting TRBD1. Germline values: CDR1 SGHNT, CDR2 YYREEE (reference sequence). The CDR3 sequence is 15 residues long. V gave up 4 bases and J gave up 5 bases; unmatched junction bases: 9. CDR3 sequence reads: CASSPDRGSLYGYTF. The CDR3 DNA follows: TGTGCCAGCAGCCCGGACAGGGGATCCCTTTATGGCTACACCTTC.

The CDR3 region has the DNA TGTGCCAGCAGCGTAGTGGCTAGCGTCAGCCCCGGGGAGCTGTTTTTT. This encodes CASSVVASVSPGELFF. The J gene is TRBJ2-2, the V gene TRBV9, with D possibly TRBD2 on 6 matching bases. CDR3 size: 16 residues. V dropped 0 bases and J dropped 6 bases, with 15 bases sitting between them. Per germline, CDR1 SGDLS and CDR2 YYNGEE.

In regard to this clonotype: This may come from a read error, since a much larger clone is one base off. The chain is built from TRBV20-1 and TRBJ1-5; 7 bases agree with TRBD1. The V gene end was trimmed by 3 bases and the J gene end by 6 bases; junction bases not matched to a gene: 8. In germline, CDR1 is DFQATT, CDR2 SNEGSKA (reference sequence). CDR3 length: 14 amino acids. The DNA for the CDR3 is TGCAGTGCTAGGCGACAGGGTGTTGGTCAGCCCCAGCATTTT. Encoded protein: CSARRQGVGQPQHF.

This chain connects TRBV4-1 to TRBJ2-7; 7 bases are shared with TRBD1. Trimming at V came to 0 bases and at J to 7 bases, leaving 15 bases not matched to a gene. CDR3 size: 17 residues. CDR1 is MGHRA and CDR2 is YSYEKL in the germline V gene. CDR3 DNA: TGCGCCAGCAGCCAAGATCCTCCAGGGGGAGTTTTGAGGGAGCAGTACTTC. Amino acid sequence: CASSQDPPGGVLREQYF.

Regarding this clonotype: This could be a read error, since a much larger clone is one nucleotide away. The J gene is TRBJ2-1, the V gene TRBV28; the match to TRBD2 covers 9 bases. J was trimmed by 2 bases and V by 7 bases; bases with no gene match: 18. Germline-derived CDR1 and CDR2 are MDHEN and SYDVKM. The CDR3 contains 19 residues. CDR3 sequence reads: CASTLGGSPSGKAYNEQFF. The DNA of the CDR3 is TGTGCCAGCACGTTGGGAGGGAGCCCTAGCGGGAAGGCCTACAATGAGCAGTTCTTC.

This clonotype was found many times. This sequence joins TRBV5-1 and TRBJ1-1, with TRBD1 matching 7 bases. The CDR3 has 14 amino acids. CDR1 is SGHRS, CDR2 YFSETQ, per germline. V shed 1 base, J shed 5 bases, and the junction held 5 bases outside the gene matches. The CDR3 coding sequence is TGCGCCAGCAGCTTGCAGGGGGAAGGGACTGAAGCTTTCTTT. It specifies CASSLQGEGTEAFF.

This clonotype was counted a few times. This chain links TRBV20-1 with TRBJ2-7; D gene uncertain. The CDR3 runs 12 residues. The V end was cut by 8 bases, the J end by 1 base, with 12 bases between. Germline CDR1 reads DFQATT; CDR2 reads SNEGSKA (reference sequence). The CDR3 DNA follows: TGCAGTTCAACGGAGAGGTCCTACGAGCAGTACTTC. It encodes CSSTERSYEQYF.

The chain combines TRBV4-1 with TRBJ2-3, with D possibly being TRBD2 (6 bases). V dropped 4 bases and J dropped 6 bases, with 20 bases sitting between them. The CDR3 has 16 residues. The germline V gene encodes CDR1 MGHRA and CDR2 YSYEKL. Written as DNA, the CDR3 is TGCGCCAGCAGCCCGGGAGTGATAGTAGGGTGGGATACGCAGTATTTT. It yields the protein CASSPGVIVGWDTQYF.

This clonotype showed up many times. This chain connects TRBV3-1 to TRBJ1-1; no reliable D call. The V gene's germline CDR1 is LGHDT and CDR2 YNNKEL (reference sequence). This CDR3 has 17 residues. Trimming shortened V by 1 base and J by 0 bases, and 15 bases separated the two germline ends. CDR3 coding DNA: TGTGCCAGCAGCCAAGGTCTACCGGCCCTTTTGAACACTGAAGCTTTCTTT. This translates into CASSQGLPALLNTEAFF.